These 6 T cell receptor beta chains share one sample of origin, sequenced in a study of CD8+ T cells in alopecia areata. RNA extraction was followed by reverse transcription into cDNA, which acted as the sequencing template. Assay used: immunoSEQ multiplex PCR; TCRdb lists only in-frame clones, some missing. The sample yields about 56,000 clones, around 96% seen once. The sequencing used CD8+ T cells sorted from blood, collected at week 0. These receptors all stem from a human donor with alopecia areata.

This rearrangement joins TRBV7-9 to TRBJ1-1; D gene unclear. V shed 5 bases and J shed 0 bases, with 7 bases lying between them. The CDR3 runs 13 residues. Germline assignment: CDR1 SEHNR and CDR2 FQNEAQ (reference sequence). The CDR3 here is CASSPRLNTEAFF. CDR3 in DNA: TGTGCCAGCAGCCCCCGGTTGAACACTGAAGCTTTCTTT.

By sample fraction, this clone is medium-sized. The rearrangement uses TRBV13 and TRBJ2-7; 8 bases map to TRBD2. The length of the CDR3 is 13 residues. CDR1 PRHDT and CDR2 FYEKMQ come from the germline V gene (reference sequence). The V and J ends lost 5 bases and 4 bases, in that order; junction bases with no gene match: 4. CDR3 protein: CASSDSGAYEQYF. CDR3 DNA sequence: TGTGCCAGCAGCGATAGCGGGGCTTACGAGCAGTACTTC.

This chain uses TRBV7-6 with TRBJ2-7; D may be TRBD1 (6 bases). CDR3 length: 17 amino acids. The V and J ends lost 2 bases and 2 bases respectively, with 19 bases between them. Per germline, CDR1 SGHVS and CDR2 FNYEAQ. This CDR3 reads CASSLKGHQSGAYEQYF. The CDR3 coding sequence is TGTGCCAGCAGCTTAAAGGGACACCAAAGTGGGGCCTACGAGCAGTACTTC. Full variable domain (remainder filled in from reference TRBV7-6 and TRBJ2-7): GAGVSQSPRYKVTKRGQDVALRCDPISGHVSLYWYRQALGQGPEFLTYFNYEAQQDKSGLPNDRFSAERPEGSISTLTIQRTEQRDSAMYRCASSLKGHQSGAYEQYFGPGTRLTVT.

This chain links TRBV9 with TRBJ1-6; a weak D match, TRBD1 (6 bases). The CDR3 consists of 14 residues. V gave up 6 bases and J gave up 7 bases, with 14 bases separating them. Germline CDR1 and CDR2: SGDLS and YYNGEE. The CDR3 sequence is CASTPSGGNSPLHF. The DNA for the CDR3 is TGTGCCAGCACCCCAAGTGGGGGCAATTCACCCCTCCACTTT.

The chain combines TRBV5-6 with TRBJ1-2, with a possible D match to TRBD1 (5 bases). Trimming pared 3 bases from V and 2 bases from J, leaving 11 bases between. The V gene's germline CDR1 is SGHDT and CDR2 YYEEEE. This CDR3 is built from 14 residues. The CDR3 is CASSSKGVNYGYTF. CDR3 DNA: TGTGCCAGCAGCTCTAAAGGGGTCAACTATGGCTACACCTTC.

CDR3 region: CASSPSEAKTQYF. DNA of the CDR3: TGTGCCAGCAGCCCCTCAGAGGCGAAGACCCAGTACTTC. The chain combines TRBV7-9 with TRBJ2-5; unclear D gene. The CDR3 extends over 13 amino acids. Germline CDR1 is SEHNR and CDR2 is FQNEAQ (reference sequence). V lost 5 bases to trimming and J lost 6 bases, with 13 bases between them.